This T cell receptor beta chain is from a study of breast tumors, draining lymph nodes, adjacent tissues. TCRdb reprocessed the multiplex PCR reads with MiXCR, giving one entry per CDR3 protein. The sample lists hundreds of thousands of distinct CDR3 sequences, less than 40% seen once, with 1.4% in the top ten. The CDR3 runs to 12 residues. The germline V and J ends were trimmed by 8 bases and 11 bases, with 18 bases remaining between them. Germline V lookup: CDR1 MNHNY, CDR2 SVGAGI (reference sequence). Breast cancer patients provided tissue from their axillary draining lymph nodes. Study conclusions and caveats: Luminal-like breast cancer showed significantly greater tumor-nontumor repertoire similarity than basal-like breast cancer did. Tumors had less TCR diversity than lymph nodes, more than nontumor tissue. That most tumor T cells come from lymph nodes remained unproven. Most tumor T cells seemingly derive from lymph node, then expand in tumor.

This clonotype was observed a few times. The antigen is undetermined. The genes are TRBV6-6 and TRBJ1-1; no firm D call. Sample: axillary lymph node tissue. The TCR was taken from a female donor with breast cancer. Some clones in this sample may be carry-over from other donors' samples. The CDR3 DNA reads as TGTGCCAGCGGCCCGGGCCATTTAGAGGCTTTCTTT. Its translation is CASGPGHLEAFF.